A selection of T cell receptor beta chains follows, all from one sample in a study of OX40 agonist ivuxolimab in advanced cancers. Assay used: immunoSEQ multiplex PCR; TCRdb lists only in-frame clones, some missing. The table includes tens of thousands of clones, about 88% detected once. Source: CD4+ or CD8+ T cells sorted from blood, taken in a trial of the OX40 agonist ivuxolimab. The receptors were gathered from an adult with an advanced solid tumor such as melanoma, head and neck, liver or kidney cancer. Both conserved end residues are part of each CDR3. Fields, in order: V gene, J gene, D gene, clone size, CDR3 protein, CDR3 DNA. The D gene is left open where the match is weak. Expanded clones are given a class, and other clones once, few, many or no size at all.

v_call: TRBV25-1; j_call: TRBJ2-3; d_call: NA; clone_size: NA; cdr3_aa: CASSDPGPTDTQYF; cdr3_nt: TGTGCCAGCAGTGATCCTGGACCCACGGATACGCAGTATTTT
v_call: TRBV5-1; j_call: TRBJ2-1; d_call: NA; clone_size: NA; cdr3_aa: CASSLGTYSSYNEQFF; cdr3_nt: TGCGCCAGCAGCCTCGGGACGTATAGCTCCTACAATGAGCAGTTCTTC
v_call: TRBV19; j_call: TRBJ1-5; d_call: NA; clone_size: NA; cdr3_aa: CASSILGGRGNQPQHF; cdr3_nt: TGTGCCAGTAGTATTTTGGGGGGGCGCGGCAATCAGCCCCAGCATTTT
v_call: TRBV28; j_call: TRBJ2-6; d_call: NA; clone_size: NA; cdr3_aa: CASSFLSGSGANVLTF; cdr3_nt: TGTGCCAGCAGTTTTCTTTCAGGGTCTGGGGCCAACGTCCTGACTTTC
v_call: TRBV4-3; j_call: TRBJ1-2; d_call: NA; clone_size: NA; cdr3_aa: CASSQGTARNYGYTF; cdr3_nt: TGCGCCAGCAGCCAAGGGACAGCGAGAAACTATGGCTACACCTTC
v_call: TRBV13; j_call: TRBJ1-2; d_call: NA; clone_size: NA; cdr3_aa: CASSLIDGYTF; cdr3_nt: TGTGCCAGCAGTCTCATAGATGGCTACACCTTC
v_call: TRBV6-5; j_call: TRBJ2-1; d_call: NA; clone_size: NA; cdr3_aa: CASSRDNEQFF; cdr3_nt: TGTGCCAGCAGTCGAGACAATGAGCAGTTCTTC
v_call: TRBV10-3; j_call: TRBJ1-2; d_call: TRBD1; clone_size: NA; cdr3_aa: CAIRDRDDVGYTF; cdr3_nt: TGTGCCATCAGGGACAGGGACGACGTTGGCTACACCTTC
v_call: TRBV30; j_call: TRBJ2-1; d_call: NA; clone_size: NA; cdr3_aa: CAWSVATPFVGGNPNEQFF; cdr3_nt: TGTGCCTGGAGTGTAGCAACACCTTTTGTGGGAGGCAATCCAAATGAGCAGTTCTTC
v_call: TRBV7-2; j_call: TRBJ2-3; d_call: NA; clone_size: NA; cdr3_aa: CASSLLERTDTQYF; cdr3_nt: TGTGCCAGCAGCTTACTAGAGAGGACAGATACGCAGTATTTT
v_call: TRBV25-1; j_call: TRBJ1-2; d_call: NA; clone_size: few; cdr3_aa: CASSAGDTTNYGYTF; cdr3_nt: TGTGCCAGCAGTGCCGGGGACACAACTAACTATGGCTACACCTTC
v_call: TRBV28; j_call: TRBJ2-3; d_call: TRBD1; clone_size: NA; cdr3_aa: CASSRLDRGTDTQYF; cdr3_nt: TGTGCCAGCAGTCGACTGGACAGGGGGACAGATACGCAGTATTTT
v_call: TRBV7-2; j_call: TRBJ2-7; d_call: NA; clone_size: once; cdr3_aa: CASSLGASYEQYF; cdr3_nt: TGTGCCAGCAGCTTAGGGGCTAGCTACGAGCAGTACTTC
v_call: TRBV19; j_call: TRBJ2-2; d_call: TRBD2; clone_size: NA; cdr3_aa: CASKTRESTGELFF; cdr3_nt: TGTGCCTCAAAGACGCGGGAGAGCACCGGGGAGCTGTTTTTT
v_call: TRBV7-2; j_call: TRBJ2-7; d_call: NA; clone_size: NA; cdr3_aa: CASSLGSGPYEQYF; cdr3_nt: TGTGCCAGCAGCTTAGGATCGGGTCCCTACGAGCAGTACTTC